What follows are 14 T cell receptor beta chains derived from one specimen sequenced in a study of Graves' ophthalmopathy and Graves' hyperthyroidism. Transcripts of RNA were the source for amplifying TCR beta CDR3 regions. The first round was an RT-PCR with HTBI primers, and the second round was a multiplex PCR. TCRdb reprocessed the multiplex PCR reads via MiXCR and lists one record per CDR3 protein. Of around 1.1 million distinct CDR3 sequences listed, about two fifths are singletons. Sequencing was done on a sample of peripheral blood or thyroid tissue (not recorded which). All receptors come from an adult man with Graves' hyperthyroidism.

This clonotype was detected many times. The chain employs TRBV4-1 and TRBJ1-2; TRBD1 is a possible D gene (5 bases). CDR3 length: 15 residues. The ends were cut back, 5 bases at V and 5 bases at J, with 18 bases in the middle. The germline gives CDR1 MGHRA, CDR2 YSYEKL. The CDR3 is CASSSPGTAIYGYTF. CDR3 DNA: TGCGCCAGCAGCTCCCCTGGGACCGCGATTTATGGCTACACCTTC.

This clonotype has a single count. The V gene is TRBV7-9, the J gene TRBJ2-5; a possible D gene is TRBD1 (5 bases). Trimming cost V 5 bases and J 5 bases, with 21 bases left between them. Germline CDR1 and CDR2: SEHNR and FQNEAQ (reference sequence). The CDR3 has 16 residues. The CDR3 reads CASSLFEIRAKETQYF. CDR3 bases: TGTGCCAGCAGCCTATTCGAAATCAGGGCGAAGGAGACCCAGTACTTC.

The chain recombines TRBV2 with TRBJ2-2; the match to TRBD1 covers 7 bases. In germline, CDR1 is SNHLY, CDR2 FYNNEI. This CDR3 region has 15 residues. V shed 4 bases, J shed 2 bases, and the junction held 4 bases outside the gene matches. The CDR3 DNA is TGTGCCAGCAGTGTGGGACAGACTAACACCGGGGAGCTGTTTTTT. Its protein is CASSVGQTNTGELFF. Full variable domain (rest looked up from reference TRBV2 and TRBJ2-2): EPEVTQTPSHQVTQMGQEVILRCVPISNHLYFYWYRQILGQKVEFLVSFYNNEISEKSEIFDDQFSVERPDGSNFTLKIRSTKLEDSAMYFCASSVGQTNTGELFFGEGSRLTVL.

This clonotype was found a few times. The chain carries TRBV7-9 and TRBJ2-7, with no clear D. Germline values: CDR1 SEHNR, CDR2 FQNEAQ (reference sequence). CDR3 length equals 14 residues. Trimming took 1 base from V and 2 from J, leaving 9 bases between them. Here the CDR3 DNA reads TGTGCCAGCAGCTTAGGGATGGGAACCTACGAGCAGTACTTC. Its translation: CASSLGMGTYEQYF.

The chain joins TRBV5-1 to TRBJ1-2, with D hard to call. The V gene's germline CDR1 is SGHRS and CDR2 YFSETQ. V lost 4 bases and J lost 7, with 11 bases in between. The CDR3 length is 12 residues. This CDR3 reads CASSPLGIGYTF. For the CDR3, the DNA is TGCGCCAGCAGCCCCCTAGGGATTGGCTACACCTTC. The entire variable domain, with the rest obtained from reference TRBV5-1 and TRBJ1-2, is as follows: KAGVTQTPRYLIKTRGQQVTLSCSPISGHRSVSWYQQTPGQGLQFLFEYFSETQRNKGNFPGRFSGRQFSNSRSEMNVSTLELGDSALYLCASSPLGIGYTFGSGTRLTVV.

This clonotype was observed a few times. V is TRBV10-3 and J is TRBJ1-2; D is ambiguous. The V and J ends lost 0 bases and 4 bases respectively, with 9 bases between them. Germline lookup yields CDR1 ENHRY and CDR2 SYGVKD. The CDR3 is made up of 14 amino acids. The CDR3 protein is CAISESEAGYGYTF. CDR3 in DNA: TGTGCCATCAGTGAGTCTGAGGCAGGCTATGGCTACACCTTC.

In this sample, this clonotype turned up a few times. It is unclear where the CDR3 begins or ends on the DNA, so no DNA is shown, and the CDR3 is as TCRdb lists it. This chain joins TRBV6-2 or TRBV6-3 and TRBJ2-2; the table's D call, TRBD1, has no DNA check behind it. CDR1 is MNHEY and CDR2 is SVGEGT in the germline V gene. The CDR3 totals 14 residues, both ends included. The CDR3 spells CATTLRASTGELFF.

This clonotype appeared a few times. The genes are TRBV7-9 and TRBJ1-2; D is perhaps TRBD1 (5 bases). The CDR3 runs to 13 residues. Per germline, CDR1 SEHNR and CDR2 FQNEAQ (reference sequence). V was shortened by 7 bases and J by 6 bases, with 15 bases between the two germline ends. The CDR3 here is CASKSQGRHGYTF. The CDR3 region has the DNA TGTGCCAGCAAATCGCAGGGTCGTCATGGCTACACCTTC.

This clonotype was counted many times. V usage is TRBV4-1 and J usage is TRBJ2-5; TRBD2 agrees at 11 bases. CDR1 and CDR2 (germline): MGHRA, YSYEKL. The CDR3 is 16 residues long. The V and J ends lost 1 base and 5 bases, in that order; junction bases with no gene match: 6. CDR3 nucleotide sequence: TGCGCCAGCAGCCAAGGTAGCGGGAGGGCCCGGGAGACCCAGTACTTC. This encodes CASSQGSGRARETQYF.

This chain uses TRBV15 with TRBJ2-5; 8 bases fit TRBD2. The germline gives CDR1 LNHNV, CDR2 YYDKDF (reference sequence). This CDR3 contains 13 residues. J was trimmed by 2 bases and V by 6 bases; bases with no gene match: 2. CDR3 DNA: TGTGCCACCAGGCCTAGCGGGCAAGAGACCCAGTACTTC. Residues: CATRPSGQETQYF.

This clonotype was detected many times. The chain carries TRBV15 and TRBJ2-7; D remains unclear. CDR3 size: 14 residues. Trimming took off 4 bases at V and 5 bases at J, with 15 bases between the two ends. The germline V gene has CDR1 LNHNV and CDR2 YYDKDF (reference sequence). The chain's CDR3 is CATSIRRPPDEQYF. Here the CDR3 DNA reads TGTGCCACCAGCATCCGGCGTCCGCCGGACGAGCAGTACTTC.

V is TRBV29-1 and J is TRBJ1-2; D is unclear. Germline values: CDR1 SQVTM, CDR2 ANQGSEA. CDR3 size: 11 residues. Trimming pared 1 base from V and 6 bases from J, leaving 6 bases between. The CDR3 bases are TGCAGCGTTGAAGCTGCGGATGGCTACACCTTC. This translates into CSVEAADGYTF.

The V call is TRBV7-2, the J call TRBJ1-6; D is unclear. The CDR3 is 12 residues long. CDR1 and CDR2 (germline): SGHTA, FQGNSA. V dropped 1 base and J dropped 14 bases, with 9 bases sitting between them. CDR3 in amino acids: CASSLGGSALHF. The CDR3 DNA reads as TGTGCCAGCAGCTTAGGTGGTTCGGCCCTCCACTTT.

This clonotype has ten or more counts. The chain combines TRBV5-1 with TRBJ1-2; TRBD1 aligns across 7 bases. Germline-derived CDR1 and CDR2 are SGHRS and YFSETQ. There are 15 residues in the CDR3. The V gene end was trimmed by 0 bases and the J gene end by 4 bases; junction bases not matched to a gene: 6. In nucleotides, the CDR3 is TGCGCCAGCAGCTTGGGGGACAGTTCTTCCTATGGCTACACCTTC. It encodes CASSLGDSSSYGYTF.